The entry below gives a single T cell receptor (beta chain) sequence along with its context. As yet, its antigen is unknown. The sample originates from a study of T cell responses to AZD1222 COVID-19 vaccine. In the study overall: Both about-4-week and about-12-week second-dose recipients were combined. The study's findings and limits: Samples come after the peak T cell response, not at day 14. Mostly white British, mostly female donors; authors suggested clonal diversity may be underestimated. Regions left unmutated in variants are reportedly the target of nearly half of spike-specific TCRs.

From germline, CDR1 is SGHTA and CDR2 FQGNSA. This CDR3 contains 13 residues. The V end was cut by 6 bases, the J end by 5 bases, with 13 bases between. Assay used: immunoSEQ multiplex PCR; TCRdb lists only in-frame clones, some missing. The table has about 150,000 clones, around 93% seen once. V and J are TRBV7-2 and TRBJ1-1, with a weak D call TRBD1 (5 bases). The origin of this receptor is an adult in good health. The sequenced sample was peripheral blood, obtained on day 0 of AZD1222 vaccination. CDR3 bases: TGTGCCAGCAGGTCGGGGGGAGGGACTGAAGCTTTCTTT. Amino acid sequence: CASRSGGGTEAFF.